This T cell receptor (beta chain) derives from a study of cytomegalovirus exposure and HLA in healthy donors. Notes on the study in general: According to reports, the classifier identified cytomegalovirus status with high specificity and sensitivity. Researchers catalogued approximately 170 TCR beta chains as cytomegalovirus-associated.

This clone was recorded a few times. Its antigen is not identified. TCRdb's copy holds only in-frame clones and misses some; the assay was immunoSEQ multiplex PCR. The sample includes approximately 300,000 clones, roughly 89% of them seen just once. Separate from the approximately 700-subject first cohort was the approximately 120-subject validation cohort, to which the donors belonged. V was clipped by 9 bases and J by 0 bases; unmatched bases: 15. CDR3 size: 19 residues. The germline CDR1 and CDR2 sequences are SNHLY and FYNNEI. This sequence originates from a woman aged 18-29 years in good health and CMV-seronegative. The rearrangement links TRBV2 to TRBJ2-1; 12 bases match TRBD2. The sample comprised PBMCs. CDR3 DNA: TGTGCCAGATCGAATAGGACTAGCGGGGCTCAGAGCTCCTACAATGAGCAGTTCTTC. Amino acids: CARSNRTSGAQSSYNEQFF.